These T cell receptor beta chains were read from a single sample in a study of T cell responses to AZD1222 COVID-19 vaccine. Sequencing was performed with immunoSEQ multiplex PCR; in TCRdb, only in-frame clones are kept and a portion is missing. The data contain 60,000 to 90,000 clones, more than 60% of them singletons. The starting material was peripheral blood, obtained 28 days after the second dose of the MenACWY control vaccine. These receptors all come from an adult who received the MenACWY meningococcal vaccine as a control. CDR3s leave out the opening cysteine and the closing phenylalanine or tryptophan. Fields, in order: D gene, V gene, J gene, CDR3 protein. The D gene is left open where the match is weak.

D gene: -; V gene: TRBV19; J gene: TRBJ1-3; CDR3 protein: ASSTTASSGNTIY
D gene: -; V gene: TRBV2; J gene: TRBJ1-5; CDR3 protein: ASSDGPDQPQH
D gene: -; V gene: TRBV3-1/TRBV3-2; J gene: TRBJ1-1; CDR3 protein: ASSPPMEGRSEAF
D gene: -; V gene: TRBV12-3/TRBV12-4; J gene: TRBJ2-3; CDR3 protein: ASSLQGDTQY
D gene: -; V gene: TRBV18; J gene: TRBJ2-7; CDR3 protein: ASTPESGGDEQY
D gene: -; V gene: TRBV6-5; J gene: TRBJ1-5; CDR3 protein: ASSSSGEGQPQH
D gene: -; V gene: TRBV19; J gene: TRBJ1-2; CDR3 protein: ASSPRGRPDGYT
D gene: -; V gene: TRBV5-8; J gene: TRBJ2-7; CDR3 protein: ASRPTGLSYEQY
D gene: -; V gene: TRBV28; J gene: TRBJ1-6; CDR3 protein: ASSLDDNSPLH
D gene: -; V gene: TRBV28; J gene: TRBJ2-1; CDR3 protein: ASSSPPQHNEQF
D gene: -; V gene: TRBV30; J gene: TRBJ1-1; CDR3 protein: AFRDTNTEAF
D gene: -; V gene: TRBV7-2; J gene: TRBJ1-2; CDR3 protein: ASSGQLSYGYT
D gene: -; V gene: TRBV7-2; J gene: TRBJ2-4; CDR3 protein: ASSTWASDTLAKNIQY
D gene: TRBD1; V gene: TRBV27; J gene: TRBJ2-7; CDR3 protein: ASSLGRGPNEQY
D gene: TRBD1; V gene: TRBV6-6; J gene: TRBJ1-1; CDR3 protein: ASSFGQGGTEAF
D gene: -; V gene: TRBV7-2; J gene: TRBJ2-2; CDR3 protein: ASSLEEAGTGELF
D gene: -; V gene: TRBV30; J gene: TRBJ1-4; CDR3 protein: AWSSPEKLF
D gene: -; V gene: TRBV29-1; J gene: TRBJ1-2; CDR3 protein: SVENPNYGYT
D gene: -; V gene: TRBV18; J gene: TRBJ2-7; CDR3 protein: ASSRRGDKDSEQY
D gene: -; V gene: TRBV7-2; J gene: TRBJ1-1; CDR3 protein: ASSLRGNTEAF
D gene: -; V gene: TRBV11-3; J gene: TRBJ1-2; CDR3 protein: ASSSQTVPNYGYT
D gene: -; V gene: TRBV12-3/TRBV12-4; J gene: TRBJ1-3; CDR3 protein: ASSLHSGNTIY
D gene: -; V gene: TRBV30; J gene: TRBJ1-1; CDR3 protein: AWNNPAEGGPEAF
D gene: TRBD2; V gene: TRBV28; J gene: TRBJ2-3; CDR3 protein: ASSSLAGVSTDTQY
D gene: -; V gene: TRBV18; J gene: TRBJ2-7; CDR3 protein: ASSAEVSYEQY
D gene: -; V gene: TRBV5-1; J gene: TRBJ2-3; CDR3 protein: ASSPAGADTQY
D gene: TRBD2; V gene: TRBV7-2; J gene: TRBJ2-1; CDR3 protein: ASSPGLAKNNEQF
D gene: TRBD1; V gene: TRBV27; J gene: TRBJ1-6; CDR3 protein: ASSFLSGTGNSPPLH
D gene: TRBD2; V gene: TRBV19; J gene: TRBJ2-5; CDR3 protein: ASSTFPSGGQETQY
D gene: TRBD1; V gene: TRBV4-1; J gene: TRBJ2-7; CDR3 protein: ASSYSRDSSYEQY
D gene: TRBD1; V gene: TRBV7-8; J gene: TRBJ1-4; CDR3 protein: ASSVRTGGNKANEKLF
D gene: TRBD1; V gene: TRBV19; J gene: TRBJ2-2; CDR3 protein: ASRTGGTNTGELF
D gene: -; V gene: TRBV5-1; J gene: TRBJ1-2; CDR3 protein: ASRLGPPNYGHT
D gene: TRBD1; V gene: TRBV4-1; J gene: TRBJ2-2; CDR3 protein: ASSPGDSDTGELF
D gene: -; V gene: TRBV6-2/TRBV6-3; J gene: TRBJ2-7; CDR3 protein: ASSYEHYEQY
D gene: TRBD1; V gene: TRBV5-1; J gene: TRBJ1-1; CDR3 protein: ASSLQGANTEAF
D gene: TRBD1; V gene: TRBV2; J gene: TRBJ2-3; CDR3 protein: ASWDRVIDTQY
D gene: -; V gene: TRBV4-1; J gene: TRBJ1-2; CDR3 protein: ASSPPGRASYGYT
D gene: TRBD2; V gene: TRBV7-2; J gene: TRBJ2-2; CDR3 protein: ASSLASGGAGELF
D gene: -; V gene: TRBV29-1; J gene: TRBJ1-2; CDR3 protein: SVVTGQGGYT
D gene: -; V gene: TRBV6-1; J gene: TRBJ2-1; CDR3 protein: ASSDRNRGGSEEQF
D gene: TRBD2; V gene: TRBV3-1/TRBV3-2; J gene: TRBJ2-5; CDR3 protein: ASSQGTGRAGETQY
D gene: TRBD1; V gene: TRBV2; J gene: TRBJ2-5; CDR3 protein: ARQVQGAQETQY
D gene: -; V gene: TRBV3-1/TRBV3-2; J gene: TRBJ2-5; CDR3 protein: ASTTRAGSQETQY
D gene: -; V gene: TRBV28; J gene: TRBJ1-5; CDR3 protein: ASSSNGGDQPQH
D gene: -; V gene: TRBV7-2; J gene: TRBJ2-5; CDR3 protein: ASSLWGDQETQY
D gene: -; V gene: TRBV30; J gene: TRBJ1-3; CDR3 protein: AWSVGTTYFSGNTIY
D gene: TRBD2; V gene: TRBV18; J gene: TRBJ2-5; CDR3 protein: ASSPLAGGSETQY
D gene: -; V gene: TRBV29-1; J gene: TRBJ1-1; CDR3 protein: SVEESWGSGTEAF
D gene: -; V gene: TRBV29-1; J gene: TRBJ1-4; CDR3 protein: SARTPTNEKLF
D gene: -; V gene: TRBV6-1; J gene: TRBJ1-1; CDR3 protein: ASSEANRQL
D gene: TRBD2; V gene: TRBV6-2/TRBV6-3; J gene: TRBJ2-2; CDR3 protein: ASSLTSGGTGELF
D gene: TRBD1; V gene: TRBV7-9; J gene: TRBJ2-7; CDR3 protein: ASSPRDRGNEQY
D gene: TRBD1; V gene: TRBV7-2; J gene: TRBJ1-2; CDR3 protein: ASSFTGGHGYT
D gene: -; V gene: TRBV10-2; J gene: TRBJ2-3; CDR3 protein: ASSGTSPDTQY